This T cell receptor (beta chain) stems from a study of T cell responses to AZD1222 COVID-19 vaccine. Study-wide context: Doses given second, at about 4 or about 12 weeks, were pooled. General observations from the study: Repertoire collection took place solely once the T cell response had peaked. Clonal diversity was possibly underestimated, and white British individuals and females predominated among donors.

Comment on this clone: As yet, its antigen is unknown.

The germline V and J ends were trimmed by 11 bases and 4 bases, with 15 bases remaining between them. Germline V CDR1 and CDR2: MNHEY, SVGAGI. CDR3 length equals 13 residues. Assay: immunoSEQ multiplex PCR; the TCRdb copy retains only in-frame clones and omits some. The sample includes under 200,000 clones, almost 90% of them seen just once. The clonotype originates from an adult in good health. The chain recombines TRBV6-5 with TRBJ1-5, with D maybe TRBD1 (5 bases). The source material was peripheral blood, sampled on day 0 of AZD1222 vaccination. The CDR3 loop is CARKEGENQPQHF. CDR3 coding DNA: TGTGCCCGGAAAGAAGGGGAGAATCAGCCCCAGCATTTT.